Following are 25 T cell receptor beta chains from one sample sequenced in a study of cytomegalovirus exposure and HLA in healthy donors. The PCR was carried out with 60 Vbeta primers and 13 Jbeta primers. TCRdb's copy holds only in-frame clones and misses some; the assay was immunoSEQ multiplex PCR. The sample carries tens of thousands of clones, more than 80% recorded once. Sample: PBMCs. The receptors shown here come from a middle-aged woman in good health and CMV-seropositive.

V usage is TRBV6-1 and J usage is TRBJ1-5, with 7 bases identical to TRBD1. J lost 7 bases, V lost 8 bases, and 8 bases had no gene match. The CDR3 length is 13 residues. Germline V gene lookup returns CDR1 MNHNS and CDR2 SASEGT. The CDR3 loop reads CASHNDRAQPQHF. DNA for the CDR3: TGTGCCAGCCATAATGACAGGGCCCAGCCCCAGCATTTT.

This chain connects TRBV10-3 to TRBJ2-3, with D tentatively TRBD1 (5 bases). There are 16 residues in the CDR3. V shed 4 bases and J shed 0 bases, with 14 bases lying between them. Germline lookup yields CDR1 ENHRY and CDR2 SYGVKD. The CDR3 protein is CAISAQLGASTDTQYF. In DNA, the CDR3 is TGTGCCATCAGTGCTCAGCTAGGGGCTAGCACAGATACGCAGTATTTT.

J is TRBJ1-5 and V is TRBV9, with 8 bases aligning to TRBD1. J lost 8 bases, V lost 3 bases, and 7 bases had no gene match. The CDR3 has 14 residues. Germline assignment: CDR1 SGDLS and CDR2 YYNGEE. DNA for the CDR3: TGTGCCAGCAGCGCCGGACAGGGTTACGAGCCCCAGCATTTT. Protein sequence: CASSAGQGYEPQHF.

V gene TRBV25-1 combines with J gene TRBJ2-1; TRBD2 aligns across 11 bases. V dropped 1 base and J dropped 4; count of bases not matched to a gene: 6. Per germline, CDR1 MGHDK and CDR2 SYGVNS. The CDR3 is 17 residues long. The CDR3 here is CASSELSSGGTYNEQFF. The CDR3 DNA sequence: TGTGCCAGCAGTGAATTGTCTAGCGGGGGGACTTACAATGAGCAGTTCTTC.

The chain couples TRBV29-1 to TRBJ2-7; tentative D call: TRBD1 (6 bases). This CDR3 is built from 12 residues. The germline gives CDR1 SQVTM, CDR2 ANQGSEA. Trimming stripped 6 bases from V and 3 bases from J, with 12 bases between. The CDR3 loop is CSVIGTNYEQYF. The DNA for the CDR3 is TGCAGCGTAATCGGGACAAACTACGAGCAGTACTTC.

This chain joins TRBV6-5 and TRBJ2-7; TRBD2 is a possible D gene (7 bases). The CDR3 contains 14 residues. Trimming stripped 6 bases from V and 4 bases from J, with 16 bases between. Germline CDR1 is MNHEY and CDR2 is SVGAGI. The CDR3 is CASSPQGAGYEQYF. The CDR3 bases are TGTGCCAGCAGCCCACAGGGAGCGGGATACGAGCAGTACTTC.

The chain joins TRBV10-3 to TRBJ2-7; tentatively, D is TRBD2 (5 bases). This CDR3 region has 12 residues. Germline V gene lookup returns CDR1 ENHRY and CDR2 SYGVKD. The V end lost 8 bases, the J end lost 7 bases, and 15 bases lay between the germline ends. The CDR3 protein is CAISPGSVEQYF. The CDR3 DNA sequence: TGTGCCATCTCTCCGGGGTCGGTGGAGCAGTACTTC.

The chain couples TRBV5-6 to TRBJ1-1, with D perhaps TRBD1 (6 bases). Germline V gives CDR1 SGHDT, CDR2 YYEEEE. V lost 0 bases and J lost 4, with 10 bases in between. The CDR3 consists of 14 residues. The CDR3 DNA reads TGTGCCAGCAGCTTGGCCAGGGGCTTCACTGAAGCTTTCTTT. It encodes CASSLARGFTEAFF.

This chain connects TRBV9 to TRBJ2-4; TRBD2 is a possible D gene (6 bases). With 7 bases removed from V and 3 bases from J, the gap between germline ends came to 8 bases. CDR1 and CDR2 (germline): SGDLS, YYNGEE. The CDR3 is 12 amino acids. The CDR3 DNA follows: TGTGCCAGCTCGGGGGACAAAAACATTCAGTACTTC. It codes for CASSGDKNIQYF. The whole variable domain, filled in from reference TRBV9 and TRBJ2-4, reads DSGVTQTPKHLITATGQRVTLRCSPRSGDLSVYWYQQSLDQGLQFLIQYYNGEERAKGNILERFSAQQFPDLHSELNLSSLELGDSALYFCASSGDKNIQYFGAGTRLSVL.

This chain joins TRBV7-8 and TRBJ1-1; D possibly corresponds to TRBD1 (6 bases). This CDR3 has 14 amino acids. Trimming stripped 5 bases from V and 0 bases from J, with 10 bases between. Germline CDR1 and CDR2: SGHVS and FQNEAQ. CDR3 sequence (DNA): TGTGCCAGCAGCCCGGACAGATTGAACACTGAAGCTTTCTTT. This codes for CASSPDRLNTEAFF.

The rearrangement links TRBV28 to TRBJ2-7; 10 nucleotides align to TRBD1. The CDR3 length is 15 residues. The V segment lost 4 bases and the J segment 6 bases; nucleotides outside the gene matches: 9. CDR1 is MDHEN, CDR2 SYDVKM, per germline. In DNA, the CDR3 is TGTGCCAGCAGTTCAACCGGGACAGGGGTCCTCGAGCAGTACTTC. Its protein product is CASSSTGTGVLEQYF. Together with reference TRBV28 and TRBJ2-7, the CDR3 gives the full variable domain: DVKVTQSSRYLVKRTGEKVFLECVQDMDHENMFWYRQDPGLGLRLIYFSYDVKMKEKGDIPEGYSVSREKKERFSLILESASTNQTSMYLCASSSTGTGVLEQYFGPGTRLTVT.

V is TRBV2 and J is TRBJ1-5; D gene ambiguous. CDR1 and CDR2 (germline): SNHLY, FYNNEI. The CDR3 spans 12 residues. V was cut by 6 bases and J by 2 bases, with 5 bases left in between. CDR3 residues: CASRAGNQPQHF. The DNA of the CDR3 is TGTGCCAGCAGGGCTGGCAATCAGCCCCAGCATTTT.

This clone was counted a single time. This CDR3 is CASSQNPGQNNSPLHF. CDR3 nucleotide sequence: TGCGCCAGCAGCCAAAATCCGGGACAGAATAATTCACCCCTCCACTTT. The chain has TRBV4-3 and TRBJ1-6; 7 bases match TRBD1. The CDR3 extends over 16 amino acids. Germline CDR1 is LGHNA and CDR2 is YSLEER. Trimming cost V 2 bases and J 5 bases; bases outside gene matches: 6.

This clone turned up a few times. The rearrangement joins TRBV7-9 to TRBJ2-7; the D gene is possibly TRBD2 (7 bases). V gave up 1 base and J gave up 6 bases, with 10 bases separating them. The germline V gene encodes CDR1 SEHNR and CDR2 FQNEAQ (reference sequence). This CDR3 is built from 13 residues. The CDR3 spells CASSLGGGGEQYF. Here the CDR3 DNA reads TGTGCCAGCAGCTTAGGAGGGGGGGGCGAGCAGTACTTC.

The chain couples TRBV28 to TRBJ1-2, with a tentative D call TRBD1 (5 bases). Germline assignment: CDR1 MDHEN and CDR2 SYDVKM. V was pared by 5 bases and J by 1 base, with 11 bases between. This CDR3 region has 14 residues. Here the CDR3 DNA reads TGTGCCAGCAGTCGGGGGGTATTTAACTATGGCTACACCTTC. Its translation: CASSRGVFNYGYTF.

This clone was seen more than once but under ten times. This chain connects TRBV5-4 to TRBJ2-3; 8 bases fit TRBD2. Unmatched junction bases numbered 15, after V lost 0 bases and J lost 0 bases. The germline V gene has CDR1 SGHNT and CDR2 YYREEE (reference sequence). The CDR3 is 20 residues long. The CDR3 nucleotides read TGTGCCAGCAGCTTGGTTATACTTGCCGGGGGGGGATCTAGCACAGATACGCAGTATTTT. Encoded protein: CASSLVILAGGGSSTDTQYF.

The chain is built from TRBV7-9 and TRBJ1-1; D is unresolved. This CDR3 comprises 16 residues. CDR1 SEHNR and CDR2 FQNEAQ come from the germline V gene (reference sequence). V was cut by 1 base and J by 4 bases, with 16 bases left in between. The CDR3 reads CASSLVPRGVRTEAFF. Written as DNA, the CDR3 is TGTGCCAGCAGCTTAGTCCCACGCGGGGTTCGCACTGAAGCTTTCTTT. Combining the CDR3 with reference TRBV7-9 and TRBJ1-1 gives the whole variable domain DTGVSQNPRHKITKRGQNVTFRCDPISEHNRLYWYRQTLGQGPEFLTYFQNEAQLEKSRLLSDRFSAERPKGSFSTLEIQRTEQGDSAMYLCASSLVPRGVRTEAFFGQGTRLTVV.

J is TRBJ1-1 and V is TRBV4-3; a weak D match, TRBD1 (5 bases). The CDR3 totals 15 residues. Germline V lookup: CDR1 LGHNA, CDR2 YSLEER. V lost 0 bases, J lost 4 bases, and 12 bases lay in between. The CDR3 bases are TGCGCCAGCAGCCAAGATGCGGGGGGATTCACTGAAGCTTTCTTT. It codes for CASSQDAGGFTEAFF.

This clone has only a few counts. V is TRBV5-1 and J is TRBJ1-6; 9 bases line up with TRBD1. V lost 1 base to trimming and J lost 9 bases; unmatched junction nucleotides: 5. Germline loops: CDR1 SGHRS, CDR2 YFSETQ. This CDR3 region has 15 residues. The CDR3 is CASSLKGQGGSPLHF. CDR3 coding DNA: TGCGCCAGCAGCTTGAAGGGACAGGGCGGTTCACCCCTCCACTTT.

This sequence joins TRBV19 and TRBJ1-1, with D perhaps matching TRBD1 (5 bases). The CDR3 runs to 13 residues. CDR1 and CDR2 from the germline V gene are LNHDA and SQIVND (reference sequence). V was clipped by 7 bases and J by 4 bases, with 13 bases between them. As DNA, the CDR3 is TGTGCCAGTAATAGGTGGGGGGGCACTGAAGCTTTCTTT. It translates to CASNRWGGTEAFF.

The chain joins TRBV9 to TRBJ1-2, with D perhaps TRBD1 (5 bases). The length of the CDR3 is 13 residues. CDR1 and CDR2 (germline): SGDLS, YYNGEE. V was pared by 0 bases and J by 8 bases, with 11 bases between. The CDR3 DNA is TGTGCCAGCAGCGTAGATCTGGGGGGAGGCTACACCTTC. It yields the protein CASSVDLGGGYTF.

The rearrangement joins TRBV21-1 to TRBJ2-7; the table gives TRBD1 as D, unverified against the DNA. TRBV21-1 is assigned pseudogene status. The CDR3 totals 14 residues. The CDR3 spells CASSKDPISYEQYF. As DNA, the CDR3 is TGTGCCAGCAGCAAAGATCCAATTTCCTACGAGCAGTACTTC.

The chain joins TRBV10-3 to TRBJ2-5; maybe TRBD1 (5 bases). The V gene's germline CDR1 is ENHRY and CDR2 SYGVKD. The V gene lost 5 bases and the J gene lost 5 bases, with 15 bases spanning the gap. This CDR3 has 14 residues. CDR3 region: CAISQGQDVETQYF. CDR3 DNA sequence: TGTGCCATCAGTCAAGGACAAGATGTGGAGACCCAGTACTTC.

This chain links TRBV5-6 with TRBJ2-4; the D is unclear. The CDR3 sequence is 14 residues long. The germline V gene has CDR1 SGHDT and CDR2 YYEEEE. V lost 1 base, J lost 6 bases, and 11 bases lay in between. CDR3 sequence (DNA): TGTGCCAGCAGCTTGCGGCAGGTCACAAACATTCAGTACTTC. Its protein product is CASSLRQVTNIQYF.

V gene TRBV28 combines with J gene TRBJ1-5; no clear D gene. This CDR3 has 13 residues. The V and J ends lost 6 bases and 7 bases respectively, with 13 bases between them. CDR1 and CDR2 from the germline V gene are MDHEN and SYDVKM. CDR3: CASRSLPGQPQHF. The CDR3, as DNA: TGTGCCAGCAGATCTCTCCCGGGACAGCCCCAGCATTTT.